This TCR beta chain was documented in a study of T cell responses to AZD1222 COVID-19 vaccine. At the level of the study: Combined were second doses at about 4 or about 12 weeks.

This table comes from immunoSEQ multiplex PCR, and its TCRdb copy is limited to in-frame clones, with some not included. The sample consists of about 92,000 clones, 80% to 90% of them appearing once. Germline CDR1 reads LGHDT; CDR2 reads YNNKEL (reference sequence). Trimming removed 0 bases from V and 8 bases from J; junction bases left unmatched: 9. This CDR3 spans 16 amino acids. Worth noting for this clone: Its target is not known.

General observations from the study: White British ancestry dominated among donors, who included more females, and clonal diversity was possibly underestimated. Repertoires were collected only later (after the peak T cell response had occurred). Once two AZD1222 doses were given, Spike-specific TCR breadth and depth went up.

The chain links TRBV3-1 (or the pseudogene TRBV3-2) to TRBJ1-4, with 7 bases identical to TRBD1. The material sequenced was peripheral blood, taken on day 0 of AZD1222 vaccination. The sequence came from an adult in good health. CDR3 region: CASSQDLRTGGEKLFF. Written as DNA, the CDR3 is TGTGCCAGCAGCCAAGATCTCCGGACAGGTGGGGAAAAACTGTTTTTT.